The 20 T cell receptor beta chains reported below all come from one sample, sequenced in a study of T cells after posttransplantation cyclophosphamide. A marrow graft followed busulfan-fludarabine conditioning, with cyclophosphamide on days +3 and +4. Using immunoSEQ multiplex PCR, the repertoire was profiled, and TCRdb retains in-frame clones only, with some absent. Singletons are absent from the sample, which has 5,500 to 8,000 clones. The material sequenced was PBMCs, taken after allogeneic stem cell transplant with posttransplant cyclophosphamide. These receptors came from a male patient in his 50s who received an allogeneic stem cell transplant from an unrelated donor, was CMV-positive, and had acute GVHD only. Some T cells may have originated in the graft donor.

This clone appeared many times. This chain links TRBV28 with TRBJ2-2, with a tentative D call TRBD2 (6 bases). Germline CDR1 MDHEN, CDR2 SYDVKM. The CDR3 spans 16 residues. Trimming stripped 4 bases from V and 1 base from J, with 13 bases between. The CDR3: CASSSTGAQNTGELFF. The CDR3 DNA reads as TGTGCCAGCAGTTCAACGGGAGCCCAGAACACCGGGGAGCTGTTTTTT.

The rearrangement joins TRBV5-1 to TRBJ1-2, with a tentative D call TRBD1 (5 bases). The ends were cut back, 6 bases at V and 8 bases at J, with 20 bases in the middle. Germline V gene sequence: CDR1 SGHRS, CDR2 YFSETQ. This CDR3 is built from 14 residues. The CDR3 bases are TGCGCCAGCAACCTCTACCCGGGGGGAATAGGCTACACCTTC. The encoded protein is CASNLYPGGIGYTF.

At least ten counts were recorded for this clone. CDR3 loop: CASSLSRFGGNPEAFF. The CDR3 region has the DNA TGTGCCAGCAGTTTATCGAGATTCGGGGGAAATCCTGAAGCTTTCTTT. This sequence joins TRBV27 and TRBJ1-1; tentative D call: TRBD1 (5 bases). Trimming took off 0 bases at V and 6 bases at J, with 17 bases between the two ends. CDR3 length: 16 residues. The germline V gene encodes CDR1 MNHEY and CDR2 SMNVEV (reference sequence).

In this sample, this clone turned up many times. V is TRBV7-8 and J is TRBJ2-5, with 7 bases that match TRBD2. J lost 1 base, V lost 1 base, and 9 bases had no gene match. The length of the CDR3 is 17 residues. CDR1 is SGHVS, CDR2 FQNEAQ, per germline. CDR3: CASSLVLAGATQETQYF. CDR3 coding DNA: TGTGCCAGCAGCTTAGTTCTCGCGGGAGCAACCCAAGAGACCCAGTACTTC.

This clone was counted only a few times. Possible read error: a much larger clone is one base away. This rearrangement joins TRBV12-5 to TRBJ2-1, with 10 bases aligning to TRBD1. The CDR3 contains 15 residues. Per the germline V gene, CDR1 is LGHNT and CDR2 is FRNRAP. CDR3 region: CASGFRTGGFNGQFF. Here the CDR3 DNA reads TGTGCTAGTGGCTTCCGGACAGGGGGTTTCAATGGGCAGTTCTTC.

This clone has at least ten counts. The chain uses TRBV7-2 and TRBJ1-2, with D perhaps TRBD1 (5 bases). V lost 4 bases, J lost 2 bases, and 11 bases lay in between. The CDR3 consists of 14 residues. Germline CDR1 reads SGHTA; CDR2 reads FQGNSA. The CDR3 region has the DNA TGTGCCAGCAGCTCAACGACAGTGAACTATGGCTACACCTTC. Its protein is CASSSTTVNYGYTF.

This clone was seen at least ten times. The rearrangement links TRBV15 to TRBJ2-1, with TRBD2 matching over 7 bases. With V trimmed by 1 base and J by 2 bases, 8 bases remained unmatched. CDR1 is LNHNV, CDR2 YYDKDF, per germline (reference sequence). The CDR3 is 17 amino acids. The CDR3 loop reads CATSRGSAGVAYNEQFF. CDR3 bases: TGTGCCACCAGCAGAGGGTCGGCGGGAGTAGCCTACAATGAGCAGTTCTTC.

This clone has at least ten counts. CDR3 in amino acids: CASSQEVRSYEQYF. DNA of the CDR3: TGCGCCAGCAGCCAAGAAGTCAGATCCTACGAGCAGTACTTC. The chain uses TRBV4-3 and TRBJ2-7, with unresolved D. CDR1 LGHNA and CDR2 YSLEER come from the germline V gene. The CDR3 is 14 residues long. Trimming took 0 bases from V and 1 from J, leaving 7 bases between them.

In its sample, this clone was seen many times. The chain uses TRBV28 and TRBJ1-1, with 11 nucleotides matching TRBD1. Trimming cost V 7 bases and J 6 bases; bases outside gene matches: 7. Germline V lookup: CDR1 MDHEN, CDR2 SYDVKM. This CDR3 is built from 14 residues. The chain's CDR3 is CASNIGQGASEAFF. CDR3 DNA sequence: TGTGCCAGCAATATAGGACAGGGGGCGTCTGAAGCTTTCTTT.

This clone was recorded many times. The chain has TRBV5-4 and TRBJ2-5; 9 bases match TRBD1. V was pared by 4 bases and J by 2 bases, with 3 bases of the junction left unmatched. This CDR3 has 14 amino acids. Germline CDR1 is SGHNT and CDR2 is YYREEE (reference sequence). The CDR3: CASSLGTGQETQYF. The CDR3 bases are TGTGCCAGCAGCCTCGGGACAGGGCAAGAGACCCAGTACTTC. Full variable domain (missing parts from reference TRBV5-4 and TRBJ2-5): ETGVTQSPTHLIKTRGQQVTLRCSSQSGHNTVSWYQQALGQGPQFIFQYYREEENGRGNFPPRFSGLQFPNYSSELNVNALELDDSALYLCASSLGTGQETQYFGPGTRLLVL.

At least ten counts were recorded for this clone. The rearrangement joins TRBV5-6 to TRBJ2-3; 8 nucleotides line up with TRBD1. V shed 5 bases and J 1 base; nucleotides not matched to a gene: 6. The V gene's germline CDR1 is SGHDT and CDR2 YYEEEE. The CDR3 consists of 15 residues. The CDR3 nucleotides are TGTGCCAGCAGTGTAACGGGACAGGGCACAGATACGCAGTATTTT. Its translation: CASSVTGQGTDTQYF.

This clone was detected many times. The chain combines TRBV5-6 with TRBJ2-7; 8 positions match TRBD2. This CDR3 contains 15 residues. Germline CDR1 is SGHDT and CDR2 is YYEEEE. Trimming at V came to 0 bases and at J to 5 bases, leaving 7 bases not matched to a gene. The chain's CDR3 is CASSLDVAGMDEQYF. Here the CDR3 DNA reads TGTGCCAGCAGCTTGGATGTAGCGGGGATGGACGAGCAGTACTTC.

This clone was seen ten or more times. This chain links TRBV7-9 with TRBJ1-1, with 8 positions matching TRBD1. This CDR3 region has 16 residues. V lost 6 bases, J lost 0 bases, and 9 bases stayed unmatched. CDR1 is SEHNR, CDR2 FQNEAQ, per germline (reference sequence). CDR3 region: CASSPPGDRLNTEAFF. The CDR3 DNA reads as TGTGCCAGCAGTCCTCCCGGGGACAGGCTGAACACTGAAGCTTTCTTT.

This clone was recorded many times. The J gene is TRBJ2-6, the V gene TRBV7-2; 12 bases line up with TRBD2. The CDR3 totals 17 residues. Germline lookup yields CDR1 SGHTA and CDR2 FQGNSA. The trim removed 4 bases at V and 2 bases at J, leaving 3 bases unmatched. In DNA form, the CDR3 reads TGTGCCAGCAGCTATTCTAGCGGGGGGGCTGGGGCCAACGTCCTGACTTTC. Its protein is CASSYSSGGAGANVLTF. The variable domain in full, completed from reference TRBV7-2 and TRBJ2-6, reads GAGVSQSPSNKVTEKGKDVELRCDPISGHTALYWYRQSLGQGLEFLIYFQGNSAPDKSGLPSDRFSAERTGGSVSTLTIQRTQQEDSAVYLCASSYSSGGAGANVLTFGAGSRLTVL.

This clone was detected ten times or more. The chain recombines TRBV7-6 with TRBJ2-7, with D unresolved. The CDR3 covers 13 residues. The V end was cut by 7 bases, the J end by 0 bases, with 10 bases between. CDR1 SGHVS and CDR2 FNYEAQ come from the germline V gene. Here the CDR3 reads CASTPGRSYEQYF. The DNA for the CDR3 is TGTGCCAGCACCCCAGGCCGCTCCTACGAGCAGTACTTC.

V gene TRBV5-1 combines with J gene TRBJ2-2; 12 bases agree with TRBD1. This CDR3 is built from 15 residues. With 4 bases clipped from V and 7 bases from J, the junction kept 5 bases outside the gene matches. Germline loops: CDR1 SGHRS, CDR2 YFSETQ. CDR3 sequence (DNA): TGCGCCAGCAGCAGGGGGACAGGGGGCATCGGGGAGCTGTTTTTT. It codes for CASSRGTGGIGELFF.

This clone was found many times. This chain links TRBV19 with TRBJ2-7, with 7 bases that match TRBD1. Germline V gives CDR1 LNHDA, CDR2 SQIVND (reference sequence). CDR3 length: 14 amino acids. The ends lost 1 base at V and 5 bases at J; junction bases unmatched: 5. The CDR3 loop is CASSIGTGDHEQYF. The CDR3 coding sequence is TGTGCCAGTAGTATAGGAACAGGGGACCACGAGCAGTACTTC.

This clone was recorded at least ten times. This chain links TRBV7-9 with TRBJ2-7, with D possibly TRBD2 on 7 matching bases. Germline V gives CDR1 SEHNR, CDR2 FQNEAQ (reference sequence). Trimming took 5 bases from V and 3 from J, leaving 20 bases between them. The CDR3 totals 16 residues. The CDR3, as DNA: TGTGCCAGCAGCCCGCTCGGGGCGGGGGCAAGCTACGAGCAGTACTTC. This gives the protein CASSPLGAGASYEQYF.

The chain recombines TRBV6-5 with TRBJ1-5, with D tentatively TRBD1 (6 bases). The CDR3 is 14 residues long. V dropped 5 bases and J dropped 3 bases, with 11 bases sitting between them. Germline V CDR1 and CDR2: MNHEY, SVGAGI. The CDR3 spells CASSLRQANQPQHF. CDR3 sequence (DNA): TGTGCCAGCAGTCTCCGACAGGCCAATCAGCCCCAGCATTTT.

This clone was counted at least ten times. The chain carries TRBV6-6 and TRBJ2-3, with 9 bases identical to TRBD2. V lost 5 bases, J lost 1 base, and 4 bases stayed unmatched. This CDR3 has 15 residues. The germline gives CDR1 MNHNY, CDR2 SVGAGI (reference sequence). The CDR3 spells CASSQTSGGTDTQYF. The CDR3 coding sequence is TGTGCCAGCAGTCAGACTAGCGGAGGCACAGATACGCAGTATTTT.